This T cell receptor (beta chain) is from a study of blood T cell repertoires in COVID-19. Study at large: Whether acute or convalescent, the COVID-19 samples came from the United States, Italy and Spain.

The germline V and J ends were trimmed by 0 bases and 4 bases, with 17 bases remaining between them. Germline CDR1 is SGHRS and CDR2 is YFSETQ. CDR3 length: 17 amino acids. The protocol was immunoSEQ multiplex PCR, while the TCRdb copy is restricted to in-frame clones and leaves out a portion. The repertoire has more than 200,000 clones, roughly 80% of them found once; the top ten carry about 4%. Specimen: peripheral blood. The chain carries TRBV5-1 and TRBJ2-1; D might be TRBD1 (7 bases). This sequence originates from a woman in her forties with active or convalescent COVID-19. Here the CDR3 reads CASSLAGGPVRYNEQFF. CDR3 sequence (DNA): TGCGCCAGCAGCTTGGCAGGGGGGCCCGTAAGGTACAATGAGCAGTTCTTC.